The next 24 T cell receptor beta chains were all read from a single sample in a study of identical twins. TCRdb used MiXCR to reprocess the 5' RACE reads, holding one entry per CDR3 protein. The data show some 790,000 distinct CDR3 sequences, with about 20% seen just once and less than 15% held by the top ten. The same data also contributed to another study, on T cells expressing NK-cell markers.

The sequencing sample was made of PBMCs. These receptors were taken from a young woman in good health.

This clonotype was observed a few times. This chain uses TRBV10-3 with TRBJ2-7; 8 bases are a match to TRBD1. Germline V CDR1 and CDR2: ENHRY, SYGVKD. The trim removed 7 bases at V and 5 bases at J, leaving 16 bases unmatched. CDR3 length: 16 residues. The CDR3 DNA reads TGTGCCATCACCTCGGTTTCCGGGACAGGATCCCACGAGCAGTACTTC. This translates into CAITSVSGTGSHEQYF.

This clonotype was recorded a few times. The rearrangement joins TRBV3-1 to TRBJ1-6; D possibly corresponds to TRBD1 (5 bases). Trimming removed 4 bases at V and 9 bases at J, with 13 bases between. This CDR3 region has 14 residues. CDR1 and CDR2 from the germline V gene are LGHDT and YNNKEL (reference sequence). The DNA of the CDR3 is TGTGCCAGCAGCCTAAGGGGTCCCTCTTCACCCCTCCACTTT. As protein: CASSLRGPSSPLHF.

This clonotype was seen a handful of times. The genes are TRBV7-3 and TRBJ1-1; D possibly corresponds to TRBD1 (6 bases). V gave up 5 bases and J gave up 1 base, with 14 bases separating them. The V gene's germline CDR1 is SGHTA and CDR2 FQGTGA. The length of the CDR3 is 15 residues. The CDR3 nucleotides read TGTGCCAGCAGCATACAGGGAGGATCGAACACTGAAGCTTTCTTT. This codes for CASSIQGGSNTEAFF.

Only a few counts were recorded for this clonotype. The chain joins TRBV6-2 or TRBV6-3 to TRBJ2-1, with TRBD2 matching over 13 bases. CDR1 is MNHEY, CDR2 SVGEGT, per germline. The CDR3 extends over 15 amino acids. Trimming at V came to 2 bases and at J to 9 bases, leaving 4 bases not matched to a gene. The CDR3 is CASSYGLAGVSEQFF. In nucleotides, the CDR3 is TGTGCCAGCAGTTACGGACTAGCGGGAGTAAGTGAGCAGTTCTTC.

This clonotype appeared a few times. The chain uses TRBV25-1 and TRBJ1-2; D not certain. Germline CDR1 MGHDK, CDR2 SYGVNS. V lost 6 bases, J lost 6 bases, and 11 bases lay in between. The CDR3 length is 12 residues. In DNA, the CDR3 is TGTGCCAGCAGCCAAATTGCTAATGGCTACACCTTC. The encoded protein is CASSQIANGYTF.

This clonotype was recorded a few times. The V gene is TRBV6-2 or TRBV6-3, the J gene TRBJ2-1, with 9 bases lining up with TRBD2. The trim removed 9 bases at V and 8 bases at J, leaving 8 bases unmatched. This CDR3 contains 13 residues. Looked up from germline, CDR1 is MNHEY and CDR2 is SVGEGT. CDR3 in amino acids: CASERGARDEQFF. The CDR3 nucleotides read TGTGCCAGTGAGCGGGGGGCTCGCGATGAGCAGTTCTTC.

This clonotype was seen more than once but under ten times. This rearrangement joins TRBV20-1 to TRBJ2-1; unclear D gene. In germline, CDR1 is DFQATT, CDR2 SNEGSKA (reference sequence). This CDR3 contains 18 residues. Trimming pared 0 bases from V and 0 bases from J, leaving 18 bases between. CDR3: CSARDRAALPSSYNEQFF. Here the CDR3 DNA reads TGCAGTGCTAGAGATCGCGCAGCGCTGCCGAGCTCCTACAATGAGCAGTTCTTC.

V is TRBV20-1 and J is TRBJ2-3; TRBD1 might be the D (6 bases). The V and J ends lost 2 bases and 6 bases respectively, with 27 bases between them. Germline V gene sequence: CDR1 DFQATT, CDR2 SNEGSKA (reference sequence). This CDR3 contains 18 residues. The CDR3 coding sequence is TGCAGTGCTAGACCCCGGCACCGGGACACCTCTCGGGCGGATACGCAGTATTTT. This gives the protein CSARPRHRDTSRADTQYF.

This clonotype has a handful of counts. The V and J genes are TRBV20-1 and TRBJ2-7; a possible D gene is TRBD2 (7 bases). V was clipped by 6 bases and J by 3 bases, with 15 bases between them. Germline CDR1 and CDR2: DFQATT and SNEGSKA (reference sequence). CDR3 length: 13 residues. The CDR3 bases are TGCAGTGCAAACCTCGGGGGGCACTACGAGCAGTACTTC. It specifies CSANLGGHYEQYF.

The CDR3 sequence is CASRGAGGNTGELFF. CDR3 in DNA: TGTGCCAGCAGAGGAGCGGGGGGGAACACCGGGGAGCTGTTTTTT. V gene TRBV12-3 or TRBV12-4 combines with J gene TRBJ2-2, with 9 nucleotides matching TRBD2. CDR3 length: 15 residues. The V segment lost 6 bases and the J segment 1 base; nucleotides outside the gene matches: 3.

This clonotype was found a few times. This sequence joins TRBV11-3 and TRBJ2-7, with unresolved D. V was clipped by 2 bases and J by 2 bases, with 13 bases between them. This CDR3 region has 15 residues. The germline gives CDR1 SGHNT, CDR2 YENEEA. The CDR3 coding sequence is TGTGCCAGCAGCTTAAGATTTCGGGTAGCCTACGAGCAGTACTTC. Translation gives CASSLRFRVAYEQYF.

CDR3 coding DNA: TGTGCCATCAGTGACAGACAGGGAAATCTGGCTTTCTTT. Protein: CAISDRQGNLAFF. The V and J genes are TRBV10-3 and TRBJ1-1, with TRBD1 matching 7 bases. Germline values: CDR1 ENHRY, CDR2 SYGVKD. V shed 3 bases and J 11 bases; nucleotides not matched to a gene: 9. This CDR3 is 13 amino acids long.

This chain connects TRBV6-1 to TRBJ2-1; 9 nucleotides agree with TRBD2. Germline-derived CDR1 and CDR2 are MNHNS and SASEGT. V shed 7 bases and J 8 bases; nucleotides not matched to a gene: 12. This CDR3 region has 15 residues. The CDR3 protein is CASTLAGEKSDEQFF. The CDR3 bases are TGTGCCAGCACCTTAGCGGGAGAGAAGTCGGATGAGCAGTTCTTC.

The rearrangement joins TRBV6-2 or TRBV6-3 to TRBJ1-2; 7 nucleotides match TRBD1. This CDR3 spans 18 amino acids. Per germline, CDR1 MNHEY and CDR2 SVGEGT. Trimming took 8 bases from V and 0 from J; bases not matched to a gene: 18. The CDR3, as DNA: TGTGCCAGCCTCGGACCGCTCGGGACAGCCACTACTAACTATGGCTACACCTTC. Residues: CASLGPLGTATTNYGYTF.

The CDR3 DNA reads TGTGCCAGCAGTTTGCAGGTGGGCACTGAAGCTTTCTTT. Protein product: CASSLQVGTEAFF. V usage is TRBV12-3 or TRBV12-4 and J usage is TRBJ1-1; D remains unclear. Trimming removed 3 bases from V and 4 bases from J, with 9 bases in between. There are 13 residues in the CDR3.

This clonotype was detected only a few times. This chain joins TRBV20-1 and TRBJ1-1; TRBD1 is a possible D gene (6 bases). The CDR3 is 14 residues long. Germline CDR1 DFQATT, CDR2 SNEGSKA (reference sequence). With 3 bases removed from V and 4 bases from J, the gap between germline ends came to 15 bases. CDR3 in DNA: TGCAGTGCTAGCGATAGAAGGGGGGGCACTGAAGCTTTCTTT. It codes for CSASDRRGGTEAFF.

This clonotype was counted only a few times. The chain employs TRBV12-3 or TRBV12-4 and TRBJ2-2; a possible D gene is TRBD2 (5 bases). The CDR3 totals 12 residues. For the CDR3, the DNA is TGTGCTAGTGGACGGGATACCGGGGAGCTGTTTTTT. Translated: CASGRDTGELFF.

This chain connects TRBV6-1 to TRBJ1-2; 8 positions match TRBD1. Germline trimming cut 6 bases from V and 6 bases from J; bases unmatched to any gene: 15. The CDR3 is 16 amino acids. Per germline, CDR1 MNHNS and CDR2 SASEGT. CDR3 residues: CASRHTVGQGVHGYTF. For the CDR3, the DNA is TGTGCCAGCAGGCATACAGTTGGACAGGGAGTACATGGCTACACCTTC.

The V call is TRBV29-1, the J call TRBJ2-1, with D unresolved. This CDR3 contains 11 residues. Germline CDR1 and CDR2: SQVTM and ANQGSEA. V dropped 7 bases and J dropped 5 bases, with 9 bases sitting between them. Here the CDR3 reads CSGGIDNEQFF. The CDR3 bases are TGCAGCGGGGGAATCGACAATGAGCAGTTCTTC.

In this sample, this clonotype turned up once. V usage is TRBV27 and J usage is TRBJ1-1; D gene ambiguous. The germline V gene has CDR1 MNHEY and CDR2 SMNVEV (reference sequence). The CDR3 extends over 14 amino acids. The V end lost 2 bases, the J end lost 5 bases, and 12 bases lay between the germline ends. In DNA, the CDR3 is TGTGCCAGCAGTTTACCGGGTTCAAGGACTGAAGCTTTCTTT. Protein: CASSLPGSRTEAFF.

This chain connects TRBV7-2 to TRBJ2-1; D is unresolved. V shed 3 bases and J shed 9 bases, with 15 bases lying between them. CDR1 is SGHTA and CDR2 is FQGNSA in the germline V gene. The CDR3 spans 14 residues. For the CDR3, the DNA is TGTGCCAGCAGCTTCTCCGCTTTAGTCATTGAGCAGTTCTTC. Protein: CASSFSALVIEQFF.

This rearrangement joins TRBV20-1 to TRBJ2-3; TRBD2 matches at 9 bases. Trimming cost V 6 bases and J 2 bases; bases outside gene matches: 18. CDR1 DFQATT and CDR2 SNEGSKA come from the germline V gene (reference sequence). The CDR3 spans 18 residues. The CDR3 region is CSAPWESGGTRNTDTQYF. The CDR3 coding sequence is TGCAGTGCCCCCTGGGAGAGCGGGGGGACGAGGAACACAGATACGCAGTATTTT.

Turning to this clonotype: The junction and the germline gene differ at one end; a read error may be behind it. The genes are TRBV20-1 and TRBJ2-1, with TRBD2 identical over 10 bases. CDR1 and CDR2 from the germline V gene are DFQATT and SNEGSKA (reference sequence). The CDR3 has 14 residues. CDR3 nucleotide sequence: TGCAGTGCTGGAGAGTCTAGCGGGAGCAATGAGCAGTTCTTC. Amino acid sequence: CSAGESSGSNEQFF.

This clonotype came up a few times. This chain connects TRBV5-1 to TRBJ2-1, with 10 bases that match TRBD2. J lost 6 bases, V lost 5 bases, and 5 bases had no gene match. The CDR3 covers 14 residues. Germline V lookup: CDR1 SGHRS, CDR2 YFSETQ. The CDR3, as DNA: TGCGCCAGCAGAAAACTAGCGGGACTCAATGAGCAGTTCTTC. It codes for CASRKLAGLNEQFF. Complete variable domain (other parts from reference TRBV5-1 and TRBJ2-1): KAGVTQTPRYLIKTRGQQVTLSCSPISGHRSVSWYQQTPGQGLQFLFEYFSETQRNKGNFPGRFSGRQFSNSRSEMNVSTLELGDSALYLCASRKLAGLNEQFFGPGTRLTVL.